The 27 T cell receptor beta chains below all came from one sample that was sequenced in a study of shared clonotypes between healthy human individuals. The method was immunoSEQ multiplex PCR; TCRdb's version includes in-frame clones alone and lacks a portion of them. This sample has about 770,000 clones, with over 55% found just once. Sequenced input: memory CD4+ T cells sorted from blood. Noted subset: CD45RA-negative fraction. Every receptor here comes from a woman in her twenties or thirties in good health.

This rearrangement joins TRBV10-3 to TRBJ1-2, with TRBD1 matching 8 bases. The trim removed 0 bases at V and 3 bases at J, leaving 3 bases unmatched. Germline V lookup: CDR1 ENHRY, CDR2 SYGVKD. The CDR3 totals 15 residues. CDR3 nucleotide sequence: TGTGCCATCAGTGAGTCGAACAGGGGGTACTATGGCTACACCTTC. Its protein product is CAISESNRGYYGYTF.

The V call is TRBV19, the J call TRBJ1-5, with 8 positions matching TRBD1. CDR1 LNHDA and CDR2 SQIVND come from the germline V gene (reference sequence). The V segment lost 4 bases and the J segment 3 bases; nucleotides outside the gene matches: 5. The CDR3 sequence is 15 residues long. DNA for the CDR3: TGTGCCAGTAGTACCGAGACAGGGGTCAATCAGCCCCAGCATTTT. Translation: CASSTETGVNQPQHF.

In nucleotides, the CDR3 is TGTGCCAGCAGGGGCACGACTAATGAAAAACTGTTTTTT. It codes for CASRGTTNEKLFF. V usage is TRBV19 and J usage is TRBJ1-4, with D possibly TRBD1 on 6 matching bases. Germline V gene sequence: CDR1 LNHDA, CDR2 SQIVND (reference sequence). V dropped 9 bases and J dropped 2 bases, with 10 bases sitting between them. The CDR3 sequence is 13 residues long.

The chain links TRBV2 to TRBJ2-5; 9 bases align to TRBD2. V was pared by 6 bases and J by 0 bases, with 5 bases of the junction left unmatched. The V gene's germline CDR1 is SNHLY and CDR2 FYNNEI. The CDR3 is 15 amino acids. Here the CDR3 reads CASRRTSVYQETQYF. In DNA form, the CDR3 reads TGTGCCAGCAGAAGGACTAGCGTGTACCAAGAGACCCAGTACTTC. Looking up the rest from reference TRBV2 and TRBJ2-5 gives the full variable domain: EPEVTQTPSHQVTQMGQEVILRCVPISNHLYFYWYRQILGQKVEFLVSFYNNEISEKSEIFDDQFSVERPDGSNFTLKIRSTKLEDSAMYFCASRRTSVYQETQYFGPGTRLLVL.

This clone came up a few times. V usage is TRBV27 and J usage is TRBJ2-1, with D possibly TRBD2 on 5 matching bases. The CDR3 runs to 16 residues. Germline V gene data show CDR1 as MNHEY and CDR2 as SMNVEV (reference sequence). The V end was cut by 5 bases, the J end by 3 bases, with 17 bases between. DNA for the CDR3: TGTGCCAGCAGTCCTCGTTTTCAACTAGGCTACAATGAGCAGTTCTTC. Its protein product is CASSPRFQLGYNEQFF.

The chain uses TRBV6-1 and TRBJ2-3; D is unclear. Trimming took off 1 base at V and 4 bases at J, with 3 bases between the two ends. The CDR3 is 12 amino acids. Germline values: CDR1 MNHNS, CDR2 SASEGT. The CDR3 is CASSEVADTQYF. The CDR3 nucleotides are TGTGCCAGCAGTGAAGTGGCAGATACGCAGTATTTT.

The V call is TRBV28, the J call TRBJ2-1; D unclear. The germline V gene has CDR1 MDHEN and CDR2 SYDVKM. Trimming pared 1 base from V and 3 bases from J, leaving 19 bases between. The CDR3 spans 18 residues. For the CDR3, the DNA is TGTGCCAGCAGTTTATCCTCGGAGAGTGGCGGTGTCTACAATGAGCAGTTCTTC. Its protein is CASSLSSESGGVYNEQFF.

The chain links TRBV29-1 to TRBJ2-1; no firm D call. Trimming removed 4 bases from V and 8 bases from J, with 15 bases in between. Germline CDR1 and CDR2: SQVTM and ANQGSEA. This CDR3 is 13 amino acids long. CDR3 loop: CSVGVSSLDEQFF. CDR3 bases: TGCAGCGTTGGGGTTAGTAGTTTGGATGAGCAGTTCTTC.

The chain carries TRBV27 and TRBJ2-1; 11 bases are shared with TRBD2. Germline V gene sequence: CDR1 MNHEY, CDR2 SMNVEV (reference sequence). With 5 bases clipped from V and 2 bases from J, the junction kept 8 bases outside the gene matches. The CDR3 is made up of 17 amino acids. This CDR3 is CASSKPVTSGTYNEQFF. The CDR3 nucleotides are TGTGCCAGCAGTAAGCCTGTGACTAGCGGGACCTACAATGAGCAGTTCTTC.

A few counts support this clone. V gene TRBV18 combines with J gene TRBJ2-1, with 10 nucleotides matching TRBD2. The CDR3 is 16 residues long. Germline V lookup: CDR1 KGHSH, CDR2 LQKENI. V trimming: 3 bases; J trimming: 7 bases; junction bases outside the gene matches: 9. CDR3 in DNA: TGTGCCAGCTCACCGGGAGGAGCGGGAGGGCGGAATGAGCAGTTCTTC. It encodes CASSPGGAGGRNEQFF.

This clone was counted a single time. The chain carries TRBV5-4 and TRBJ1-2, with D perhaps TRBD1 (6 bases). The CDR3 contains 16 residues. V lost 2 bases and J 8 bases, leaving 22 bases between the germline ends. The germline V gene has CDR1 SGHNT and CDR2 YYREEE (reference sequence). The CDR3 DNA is TGTGCCAGCAGCTTTCCCGCCGGGGGCGCCCTTGAGGGCTACACCTTC. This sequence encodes CASSFPAGGALEGYTF. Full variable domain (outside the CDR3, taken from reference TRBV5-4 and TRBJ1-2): ETGVTQSPTHLIKTRGQQVTLRCSSQSGHNTVSWYQQALGQGPQFIFQYYREEENGRGNFPPRFSGLQFPNYSSELNVNALELDDSALYLCASSFPAGGALEGYTFGSGTRLTVV.

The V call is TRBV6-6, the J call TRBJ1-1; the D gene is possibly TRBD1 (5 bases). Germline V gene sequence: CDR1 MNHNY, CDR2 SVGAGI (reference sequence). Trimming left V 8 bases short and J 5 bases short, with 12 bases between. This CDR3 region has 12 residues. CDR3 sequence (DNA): TGTGCCAGCGGACTGGGGGGGACTGAAGCTTTCTTT. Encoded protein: CASGLGGTEAFF.

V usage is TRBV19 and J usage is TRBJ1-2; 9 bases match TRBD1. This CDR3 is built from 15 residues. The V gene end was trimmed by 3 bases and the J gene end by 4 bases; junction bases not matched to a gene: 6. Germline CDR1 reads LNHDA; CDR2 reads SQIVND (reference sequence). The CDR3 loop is CASSMGQGRAYGYTF. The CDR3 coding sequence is TGTGCCAGTAGTATGGGACAGGGACGGGCCTATGGCTACACCTTC.

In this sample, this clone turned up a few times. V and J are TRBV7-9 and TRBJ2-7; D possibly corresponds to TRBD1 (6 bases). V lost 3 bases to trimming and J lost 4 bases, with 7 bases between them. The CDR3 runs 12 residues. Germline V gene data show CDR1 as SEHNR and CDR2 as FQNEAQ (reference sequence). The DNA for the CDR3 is TGTGCCAGCAGCTTCAGGGGTTACGAGCAGTACTTC. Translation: CASSFRGYEQYF.

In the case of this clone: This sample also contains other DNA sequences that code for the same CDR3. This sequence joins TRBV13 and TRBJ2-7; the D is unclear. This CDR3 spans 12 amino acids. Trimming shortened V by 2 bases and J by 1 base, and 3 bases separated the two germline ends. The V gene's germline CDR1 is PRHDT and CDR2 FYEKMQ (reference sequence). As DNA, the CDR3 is TGTGCCAGCAGCTTACGATCCTACGAGCAGTACTTC. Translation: CASSLRSYEQYF. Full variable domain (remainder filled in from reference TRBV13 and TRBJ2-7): AAGVIQSPRHLIKEKRETATLKCYPIPRHDTVYWYQQGPGQDPQFLISFYEKMQSDKGSIPDRFSAQQFSDYHSELNMSSLELGDSALYFCASSLRSYEQYFGPGTRLTVT.

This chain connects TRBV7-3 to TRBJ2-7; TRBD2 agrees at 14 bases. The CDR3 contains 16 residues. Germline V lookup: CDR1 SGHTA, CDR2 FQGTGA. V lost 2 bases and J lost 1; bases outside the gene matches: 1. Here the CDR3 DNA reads TGTGCCAGCAGCTTAGGACTAGCGGGAGGTTCCTACGAGCAGTACTTC. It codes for CASSLGLAGGSYEQYF.

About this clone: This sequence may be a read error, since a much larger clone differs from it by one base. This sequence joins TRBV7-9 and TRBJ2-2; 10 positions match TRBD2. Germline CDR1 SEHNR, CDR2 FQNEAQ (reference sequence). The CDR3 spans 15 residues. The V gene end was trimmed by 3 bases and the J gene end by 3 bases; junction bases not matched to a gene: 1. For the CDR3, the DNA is TGTGCCAGCAGCTTGCTAGCGGGAGACACCGGGGAGCTGTTTTTT. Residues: CASSLLAGDTGELFF.

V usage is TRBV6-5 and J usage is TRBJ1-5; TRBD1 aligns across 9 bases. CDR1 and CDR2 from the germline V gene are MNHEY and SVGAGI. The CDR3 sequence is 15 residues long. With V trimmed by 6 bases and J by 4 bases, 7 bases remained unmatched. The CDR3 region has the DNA TGTGCCAGCAGATCCGGGACAGGGACAAATCAGCCCCAGCATTTT. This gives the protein CASRSGTGTNQPQHF.

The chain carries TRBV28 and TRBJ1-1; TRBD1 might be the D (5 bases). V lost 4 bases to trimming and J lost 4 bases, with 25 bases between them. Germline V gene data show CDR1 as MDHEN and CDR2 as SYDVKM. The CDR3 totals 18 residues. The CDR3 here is CASSSPSLSPGQGTEAFF. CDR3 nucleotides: TGTGCCAGCAGTTCTCCGTCCCTTTCCCCGGGCCAGGGCACTGAAGCTTTCTTT.

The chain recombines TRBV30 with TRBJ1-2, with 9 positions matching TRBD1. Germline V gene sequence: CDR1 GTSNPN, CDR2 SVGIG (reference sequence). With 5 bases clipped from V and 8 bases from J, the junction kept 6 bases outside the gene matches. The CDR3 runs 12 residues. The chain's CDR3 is CAWADRGRGYTF. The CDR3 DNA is TGTGCCTGGGCGGACAGGGGAAGAGGCTACACCTTC.

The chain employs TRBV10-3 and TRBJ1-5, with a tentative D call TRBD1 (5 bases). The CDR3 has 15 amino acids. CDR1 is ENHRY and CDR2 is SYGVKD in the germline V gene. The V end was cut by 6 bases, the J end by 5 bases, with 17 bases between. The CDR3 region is CAISRGGGSDQPQHF. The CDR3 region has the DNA TGTGCCATCAGCCGGGGGGGAGGGTCGGATCAGCCCCAGCATTTT.

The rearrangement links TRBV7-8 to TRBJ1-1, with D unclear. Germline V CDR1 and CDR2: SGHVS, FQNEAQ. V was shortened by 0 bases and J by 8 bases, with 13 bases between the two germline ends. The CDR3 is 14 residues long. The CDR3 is CASSLAHLTHEAFF. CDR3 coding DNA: TGTGCCAGCAGCTTAGCCCATCTAACCCACGAAGCTTTCTTT.

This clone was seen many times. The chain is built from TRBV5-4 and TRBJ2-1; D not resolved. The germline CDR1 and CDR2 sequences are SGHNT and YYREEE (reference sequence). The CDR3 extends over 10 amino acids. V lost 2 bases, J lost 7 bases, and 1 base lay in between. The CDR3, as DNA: TGTGCCAGCAGCTTAAATGAGCAGTTCTTC. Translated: CASSLNEQFF.

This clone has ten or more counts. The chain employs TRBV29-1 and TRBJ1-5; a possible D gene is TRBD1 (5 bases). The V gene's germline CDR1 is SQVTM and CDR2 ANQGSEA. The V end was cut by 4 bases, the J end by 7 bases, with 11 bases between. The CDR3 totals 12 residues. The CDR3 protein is CSVGGPGQPQHF. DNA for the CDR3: TGCAGCGTTGGGGGACCAGGGCAGCCCCAGCATTTT.

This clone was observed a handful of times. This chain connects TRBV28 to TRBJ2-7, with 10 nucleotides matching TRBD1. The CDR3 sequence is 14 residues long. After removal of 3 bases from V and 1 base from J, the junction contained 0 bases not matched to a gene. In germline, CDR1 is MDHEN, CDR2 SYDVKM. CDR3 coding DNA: TGTGCCAGCAGTTTGGACAGGGGGTCCTACGAGCAGTACTTC. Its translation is CASSLDRGSYEQYF.

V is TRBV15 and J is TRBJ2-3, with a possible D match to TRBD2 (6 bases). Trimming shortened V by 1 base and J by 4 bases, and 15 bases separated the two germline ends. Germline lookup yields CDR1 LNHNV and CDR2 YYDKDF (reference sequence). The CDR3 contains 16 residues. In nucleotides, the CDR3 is TGTGCCACCAGCAGAGCACTAGCATGGACCCCAGATACGCAGTATTTT. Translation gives CATSRALAWTPDTQYF. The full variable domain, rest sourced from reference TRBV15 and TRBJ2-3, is DAMVIQNPRYQVTQFGKPVTLSCSQTLNHNVMYWYQQKSSQAPKLLFHYYDKDFNNEADTPDNFQSRRPNTSFCFLDIRSPGLGDTAMYLCATSRALAWTPDTQYFGPGTRLTVL.

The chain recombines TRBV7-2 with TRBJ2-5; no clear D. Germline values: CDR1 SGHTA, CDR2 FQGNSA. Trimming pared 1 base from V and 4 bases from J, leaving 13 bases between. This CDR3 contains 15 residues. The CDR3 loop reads CASSLVTLTRETQYF. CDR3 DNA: TGTGCCAGCAGCTTAGTTACTCTTACCAGAGAGACCCAGTACTTC.